These 4 T cell receptor beta chains were all obtained from the same sample, sequenced in a study of blood T cell repertoires in COVID-19. The data were produced by immunoSEQ multiplex PCR, yet TCRdb's version contains in-frame clones alone and is incomplete. The sample has 300,000 to 500,000 clones, 70% to 90% seen once. Sequences were obtained from PBMCs or T cells enriched from blood (not recorded which). The receptors derive from a woman in her thirties or forties with acute COVID-19.

The J gene is TRBJ2-7, the V gene TRBV4-1; 8 bases align to TRBD2. CDR3 length equals 18 residues. J gave up 3 bases and V 1 base, and 14 bases lay outside the gene matches. Per the germline V gene, CDR1 is MGHRA and CDR2 is YSYEKL. CDR3 sequence (DNA): TGCGCCAGCAGCCAAGGCCGGGCAGGAGCGGGGGTGCACTACGAGCAGTACTTC. Protein: CASSQGRAGAGVHYEQYF.

The table lists this clone with many counts. The chain has TRBV5-4 and TRBJ1-2; 8 bases fit TRBD1. This CDR3 spans 15 amino acids. J was trimmed by 3 bases and V by 4 bases; bases with no gene match: 8. Germline V gene lookup returns CDR1 SGHNT and CDR2 YYREEE (reference sequence). This CDR3 reads CASSTPTGAHYGYTF. The DNA of the CDR3 is TGTGCCAGCAGCACACCGACAGGGGCCCACTATGGCTACACCTTC.

The chain joins TRBV6-6 to TRBJ1-2, with TRBD1 matching 9 bases. The germline V gene encodes CDR1 MNHNY and CDR2 SVGAGI (reference sequence). The V gene end was trimmed by 5 bases and the J gene end by 2 bases; junction bases not matched to a gene: 12. The CDR3 length is 17 residues. The CDR3, as DNA: TGTGCCAGCAGTCGAGACAGGGGGGATACGGCGAACTATGGCTACACCTTC. This gives the protein CASSRDRGDTANYGYTF.

The chain combines TRBV7-6 with TRBJ1-2; no definite D call. Germline CDR1 SGHVS, CDR2 FNYEAQ. Trimming took off 4 bases at V and 6 bases at J, with 18 bases between the two ends. This CDR3 contains 15 residues. Here the CDR3 DNA reads TGTGCCAGCAGCTACGCTGCGGGAGCGGGTAATGGCTACACCTTC. It codes for CASSYAAGAGNGYTF.